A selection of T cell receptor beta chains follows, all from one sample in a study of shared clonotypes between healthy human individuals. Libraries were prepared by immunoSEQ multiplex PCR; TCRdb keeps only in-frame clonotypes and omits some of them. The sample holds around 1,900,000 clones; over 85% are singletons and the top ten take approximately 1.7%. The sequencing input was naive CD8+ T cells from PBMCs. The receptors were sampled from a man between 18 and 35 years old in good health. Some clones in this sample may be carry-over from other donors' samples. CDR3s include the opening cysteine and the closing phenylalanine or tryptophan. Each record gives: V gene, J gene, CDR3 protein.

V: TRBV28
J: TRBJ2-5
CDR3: CASSPDTAGGTQYF

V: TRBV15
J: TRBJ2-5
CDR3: CATSRVGGGGKGETQYF

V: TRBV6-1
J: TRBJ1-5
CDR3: CASSERIGEVGQPQHF

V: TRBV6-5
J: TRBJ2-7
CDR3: CASSYDSRGSYEQYF

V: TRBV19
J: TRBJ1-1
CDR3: CASSIRDWNTEAFF

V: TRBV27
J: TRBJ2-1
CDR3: CASSLSVQTGEQFF

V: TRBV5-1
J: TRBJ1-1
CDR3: CASTLEGHGLNTEAFF

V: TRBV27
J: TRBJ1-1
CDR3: CASSYSGQYTEAFF

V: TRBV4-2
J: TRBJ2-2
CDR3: CASSQGRAGRNTGELFF

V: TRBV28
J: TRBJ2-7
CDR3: CASSLSSAVWRKSYEQYF

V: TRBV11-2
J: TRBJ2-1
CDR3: CASRSPTVASSYNEQFF

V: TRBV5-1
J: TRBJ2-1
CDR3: CASSSVDTYNEQFF

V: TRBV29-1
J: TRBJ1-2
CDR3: CSVDSRPYGYTF

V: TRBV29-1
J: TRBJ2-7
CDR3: CSVEVGAYEQYF

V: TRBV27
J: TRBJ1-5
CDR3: CASTTGPDQPQHF

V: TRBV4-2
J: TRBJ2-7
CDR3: CASSFDRGAGEQYF

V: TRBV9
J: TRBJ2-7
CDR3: CASSVGTGWRYEQYF

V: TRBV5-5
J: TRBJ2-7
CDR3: CASSPDTDRRAYEQYF

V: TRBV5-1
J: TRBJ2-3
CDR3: CASRQSLAGGLTDTQYF

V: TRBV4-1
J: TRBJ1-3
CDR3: CASSQEIPNTIYF

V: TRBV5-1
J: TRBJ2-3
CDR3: CASSLIAGVGTDTQYF

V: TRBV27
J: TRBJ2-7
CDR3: CASSTGWHEQYF

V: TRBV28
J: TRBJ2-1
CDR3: CATGGGPYNEQFF

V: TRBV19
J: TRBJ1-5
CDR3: CASSIAGPHQPQHF

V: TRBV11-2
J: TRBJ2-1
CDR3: CASSTDGLAGHPSYNEQFF

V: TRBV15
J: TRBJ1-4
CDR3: CATSRARNLNEKLFF

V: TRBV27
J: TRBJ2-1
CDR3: CASSPNLGSGRNEQFF

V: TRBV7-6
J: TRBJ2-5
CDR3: CASNGGPQETQYF

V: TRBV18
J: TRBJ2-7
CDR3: CASSPQVGGSANEQYF

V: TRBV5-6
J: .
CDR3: CASSDGQTYEQYF

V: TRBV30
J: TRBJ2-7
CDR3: CAWSWGTAYEQYF

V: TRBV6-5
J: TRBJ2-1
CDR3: CASSYTLGAYNEQFF

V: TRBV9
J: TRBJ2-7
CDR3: CASSGPSGRAPFDEQYF

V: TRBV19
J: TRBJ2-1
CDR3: CASSIDRVSMTMDEQFF

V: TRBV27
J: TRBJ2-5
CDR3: CASSSLSGEETQYF

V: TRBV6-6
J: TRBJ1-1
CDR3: CASSYGTNTEAFF

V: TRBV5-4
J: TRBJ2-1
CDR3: CASSGTGGRGSEQFF

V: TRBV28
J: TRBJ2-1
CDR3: CASSPATGFNEQFF

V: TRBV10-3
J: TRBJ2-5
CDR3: CAIGLGLQETQYF

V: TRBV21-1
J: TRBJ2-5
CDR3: CASSRDRDGTQYF

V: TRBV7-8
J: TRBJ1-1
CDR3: CASSLVEGNTEAFF

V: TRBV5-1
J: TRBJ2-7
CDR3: CATTPGGRAVYEQYF

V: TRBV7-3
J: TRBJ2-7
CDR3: CASSPEAGGEFYEQYF

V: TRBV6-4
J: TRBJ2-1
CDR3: CASSKGTGSYNEQFF

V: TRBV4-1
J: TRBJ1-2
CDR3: CASSRPGTLYGYTF

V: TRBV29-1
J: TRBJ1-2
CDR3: CSAVERTGTTFNYGYTF

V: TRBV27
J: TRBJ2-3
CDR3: CASTLTGEGSDTQYF

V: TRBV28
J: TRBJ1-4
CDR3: CASSGTDPTTNEKLFF